The 18 T cell receptor beta chains listed next were all sequenced from one sample in a study of blood T cell repertoires in COVID-19. The method was immunoSEQ multiplex PCR; TCRdb's version includes in-frame clones alone and lacks a portion of them. The repertoire holds 37,000 or so clones, with about 88% as singletons. The sequenced sample consisted of peripheral blood. These receptors were taken from a man in his sixties or seventies with acute or convalescent COVID-19.

V and J are TRBV5-1 and TRBJ1-1; D is uncertain. V was pared by 5 bases and J by 3 bases, with 14 bases between. There are 14 residues in the CDR3. CDR1 and CDR2 (germline): SGHRS, YFSETQ. In nucleotides, the CDR3 is TGCGCCAGCAGTTCCGTTGGGGAGGACACTGAAGCTTTCTTT. Its translation is CASSSVGEDTEAFF. The variable domain in full, with the rest retrieved from reference TRBV5-1 and TRBJ1-1, is KAGVTQTPRYLIKTRGQQVTLSCSPISGHRSVSWYQQTPGQGLQFLFEYFSETQRNKGNFPGRFSGRQFSNSRSEMNVSTLELGDSALYLCASSSVGEDTEAFFGQGTRLTVV.

V and J are TRBV11-2 and TRBJ2-5; perhaps TRBD2 as D (6 bases). Trimming removed 1 base at V and 9 bases at J, with 18 bases between. This CDR3 spans 15 amino acids. In germline, CDR1 is SGHAT, CDR2 FQNNGV. The CDR3 spells CASSLANPGERAQYF. The CDR3 region has the DNA TGTGCCAGCAGCTTAGCAAATCCGGGGGAGCGGGCCCAGTACTTC.

This clone was seen just once. The chain is built from TRBV18 and TRBJ2-4; weak D call: TRBD2 (5 bases). Trimming removed 2 bases at V and 7 bases at J, with 9 bases between. Germline CDR1 and CDR2: KGHSH and LQKENI. The CDR3 length is 13 residues. As DNA, the CDR3 is TGTGCCAGCTCACCAGGGAGTGAGAACATTCAGTACTTC. It encodes CASSPGSENIQYF.

This sequence joins TRBV19 and TRBJ2-7; D uncertain. In germline, CDR1 is LNHDA, CDR2 SQIVND (reference sequence). The V end lost 3 bases, the J end lost 4 bases, and 16 bases lay between the germline ends. The CDR3 has 15 residues. The DNA of the CDR3 is TGTGCCAGTAGTATTAACCCCTTTGGGCAGTACGAGCAGTACTTC. Translated: CASSINPFGQYEQYF. Full variable domain (outside the CDR3, taken from reference TRBV19 and TRBJ2-7): DGGITQSPKYLFRKEGQNVTLSCEQNLNHDAMYWYRQDPGQGLRLIYYSQIVNDFQKGDIAEGYSVSREKKESFPLTVTSAQKNPTAFYLCASSINPFGQYEQYFGPGTRLTVT.

This chain links TRBV5-4 with TRBJ2-2; maybe TRBD2 (5 bases). The CDR3 sequence is 17 residues long. Germline V gene lookup returns CDR1 SGHNT and CDR2 YYREEE (reference sequence). V shed 2 bases and J shed 4 bases, with 18 bases lying between them. CDR3 DNA: TGTGCCAGCAGCTTACCCGGGGTCACGAGCAGCACCGGGGAGCTGTTTTTT. This encodes CASSLPGVTSSTGELFF.

The rearrangement joins TRBV28 to TRBJ2-7; TRBD2 is a possible D gene (5 bases). CDR1 is MDHEN and CDR2 is SYDVKM in the germline V gene. Trimming pared 5 bases from V and 3 bases from J, leaving 14 bases between. This CDR3 region has 14 residues. CDR3 protein: CASSPRRGHYEQYF. The CDR3 bases are TGTGCCAGCAGTCCTAGACGGGGTCACTACGAGCAGTACTTC.

The chain uses TRBV4-3 and TRBJ1-6; D possibly corresponds to TRBD1 (5 bases). With 0 bases removed from V and 7 bases from J, the gap between germline ends came to 7 bases. Looked up from germline, CDR1 is LGHNA and CDR2 is YSLEER. The CDR3 has 14 residues. CDR3 region: CASSQDQGNSPLHF. In DNA form, the CDR3 reads TGCGCCAGCAGCCAAGACCAGGGAAATTCACCCCTCCACTTT.

The gene calls are TRBV4-1 and TRBJ2-3; 7 nucleotides agree with TRBD2. CDR1 is MGHRA, CDR2 YSYEKL, per germline. V gave up 4 bases and J gave up 4 bases; unmatched junction bases: 8. The CDR3 length is 15 residues. CDR3 DNA: TGCGCCAGCAGCCGAGGCCTCGCGGGGGCAGATACGCAGTATTTT. Translated, it gives CASSRGLAGADTQYF.

The chain links TRBV5-4 to TRBJ2-1; D not certain. Germline CDR1 and CDR2: SGHNT and YYREEE (reference sequence). The CDR3 spans 13 residues. Trimming pared 4 bases from V and 0 bases from J, leaving 5 bases between. The CDR3 is CASSLSSYNEQFF. The DNA for the CDR3 is TGTGCCAGCAGCCTGAGCTCCTACAATGAGCAGTTCTTC. The entire variable domain, with the rest obtained from reference TRBV5-4 and TRBJ2-1, is as follows: ETGVTQSPTHLIKTRGQQVTLRCSSQSGHNTVSWYQQALGQGPQFIFQYYREEENGRGNFPPRFSGLQFPNYSSELNVNALELDDSALYLCASSLSSYNEQFFGPGTRLTVL.

The chain carries TRBV7-6 and TRBJ2-7; 9 bases are shared with TRBD1. The germline gives CDR1 SGHVS, CDR2 FNYEAQ. The CDR3 runs to 15 residues. Trimming at V came to 5 bases and at J to 2 bases, leaving 7 bases not matched to a gene. In DNA form, the CDR3 reads TGTGCCAGCAGCCCGACGACAGGGGGGGCCTACGAGCAGTACTTC. The encoded protein is CASSPTTGGAYEQYF.

This chain joins TRBV5-5 and TRBJ1-2; no reliable D call. Trimming pared 5 bases from V and 6 bases from J, leaving 11 bases between. Looked up from germline, CDR1 is SGHKS and CDR2 is YYEKEE (reference sequence). The CDR3 loop spans 12 amino acids. The DNA of the CDR3 is TGTGCCAGCAGTTTAGTGGTGCATGGCTACACCTTC. Translating gives CASSLVVHGYTF. Together with reference TRBV5-5 and TRBJ1-2, the CDR3 gives the full variable domain: DAGVTQSPTHLIKTRGQQVTLRCSPISGHKSVSWYQQVLGQGPQFIFQYYEKEERGRGNFPDRFSARQFPNYSSELNVNALLLGDSALYLCASSLVVHGYTFGSGTRLTVV.

The gene calls are TRBV4-3 and TRBJ1-4; possibly TRBD1 for D (5 bases). The CDR3 loop spans 16 amino acids. The V gene's germline CDR1 is LGHNA and CDR2 YSLEER. Trimming left V 4 bases short and J 7 bases short, with 19 bases between. As DNA, the CDR3 is TGCGCCAGCAGCCCCCTAGGAGGGGACGAAGTTGAAAAACTGTTTTTT. Residues: CASSPLGGDEVEKLFF.

The V gene is TRBV6-2 or TRBV6-3, the J gene TRBJ2-7; perhaps TRBD2 as D (6 bases). This CDR3 contains 16 residues. The V end was cut by 2 bases, the J end by 1 base, with 15 bases between. Looked up from germline, CDR1 is MNHEY and CDR2 is SVGEGT. This chain's CDR3 is CASSYPRDWNSYEQYF. The CDR3 DNA reads as TGTGCCAGCAGTTACCCTCGGGACTGGAATTCCTACGAGCAGTACTTC.

This clone was observed a single time. The rearrangement joins TRBV5-1 to TRBJ2-5; TRBD1 is a possible D gene (6 bases). Trimming took off 4 bases at V and 5 bases at J, with 18 bases between the two ends. Per the germline V gene, CDR1 is SGHRS and CDR2 is YFSETQ. CDR3 length equals 15 residues. DNA for the CDR3: TGCGCCAGCAGCCCGGCCCAGGGGACCCTTGAGACCCAGTACTTC. This gives the protein CASSPAQGTLETQYF.

The CDR3 DNA sequence: TGTGCCAGCAGCCCCCGTGGACTAGCGGGAAACAATGAGCAGTTCTTC. This codes for CASSPRGLAGNNEQFF. This sequence joins TRBV7-9 and TRBJ2-1; 12 bases match TRBD2. V lost 5 bases, J lost 5 bases, and 7 bases stayed unmatched. Looked up from germline, CDR1 is SEHNR and CDR2 is FQNEAQ (reference sequence). The CDR3 length is 16 residues.

The V call is TRBV7-2, the J call TRBJ2-2; TRBD2 matches at 12 bases. CDR3 size: 16 residues. The V gene's germline CDR1 is SGHTA and CDR2 FQGNSA. The J segment lost 6 bases and the V segment lost 4 bases, leaving 6 bases of the junction unmatched. CDR3 nucleotides: TGTGCCAGCAGCTCGCCTAGCGGGAGGGCCGCCGGGGAGCTGTTTTTT. Amino acid sequence: CASSSPSGRAAGELFF.

This sequence joins TRBV5-1 and TRBJ2-7; 9 nucleotides line up with TRBD1. The germline gives CDR1 SGHRS, CDR2 YFSETQ. V was pared by 0 bases and J by 4 bases, with 5 bases of the junction left unmatched. The CDR3 runs 15 residues. The CDR3 region is CASSLEGTGPYEQYF. CDR3 nucleotides: TGCGCCAGCAGCTTGGAGGGGACAGGGCCATACGAGCAGTACTTC. Full variable domain (remainder filled in from reference TRBV5-1 and TRBJ2-7): KAGVTQTPRYLIKTRGQQVTLSCSPISGHRSVSWYQQTPGQGLQFLFEYFSETQRNKGNFPGRFSGRQFSNSRSEMNVSTLELGDSALYLCASSLEGTGPYEQYFGPGTRLTVT.

The chain employs TRBV2 and TRBJ1-4; D is unresolved. V shed 7 bases and J shed 7 bases, with 13 bases lying between them. The length of the CDR3 is 13 residues. CDR1 and CDR2 from the germline V gene are SNHLY and FYNNEI. Here the CDR3 DNA reads TGTGCCAGCATCGGGAATTTCGGTGAAAAACTGTTTTTT. It codes for CASIGNFGEKLFF.